This T cell receptor (beta chain) was identified during a study of T cells expressing NK-cell markers (dated by TCRdb to the early 2020s). Background on the whole study: In sorted CD3+CD56+NKG2C+, CD3+CD56+NKG2C- and CD3+CD56-NKG2C+ T-cell subsets from eight donors, TCR beta-chain repertoires were profiled. The eight sequenced donors were randomly selected healthy volunteers, three men and five women. Of the eight sequenced donors, seven were found to be HCMV-seropositive and one was found to be HCMV-seronegative. Sequencing of the libraries produced 2 x 150 bp reads on Illumina HiSeq 2000/2500, MiSeq or NextSeq. The paper's findings and limits, for the study overall: For six donors, the dominant CD3+CD56+NKG2C+ clonotypes were among the top 10 CD8+ clonotypes and accounted for about 1.0-7.5% of CD8+ T cells. Those dominant clonotypes were again the most abundant among CD3+CD56-NKG2C+ cells in a handful of donors, at roughly 25-65%. Whether the expanded NKG2C-expressing T cell clones were specific for HCMV antigens was left unclear.

Reads for this sample came from an Illumina HiSeq 2000. TCR beta cDNA libraries were made by 5'RACE template switching that added a universal primer site and unique molecular identifiers. Priming for cDNA synthesis came from the TCR beta constant segment, and two successive PCR amplification steps followed. Processing in the source paper ran as follows. MIGEC was used to demultiplex reads and group reads by UMI, and MiTCR was used to assemble and quantify clonotypes. To exclude erroneous sequences, any TCR cDNA sequence not supported by at least two reads was discarded. The tcR package was used for downstream repertoire analysis, and clonotypes were matched between fractions using CDR3 nucleotide sequence together with V segment. VDJmatch was used to annotate antigen specificity against VDJdb, with one amino acid substitution in CDR3 permitted. The reads were reprocessed in TCRdb, with one entry per CDR3 protein sequence and no accompanying DNA. V and J calls and clone size were set by TCRdb, not the authors. The sample table holds 550,000 to 600,000 distinct CDR3 sequences. The leading ten clones occupy 3.5% to 4.5% of the sample.

Details on this clonotype: The specificity of this receptor is unknown.

To determine HCMV serostatus, a commercial ELISA kit was used to detect HCMV-specific IgG in serum. Peripheral blood mononuclear cells were isolated from blood by Ficoll density gradient centrifugation. As encoded in the germline V gene, CDR1 is SGHAT while CDR2 is FQNNGV. The CDR3 measures 14 amino acids from cysteine to phenylalanine. DNA for this receptor is not on file. Recombination connected TRBV11-2 to TRBJ1-1; with no DNA, the TCRdb D assignment of TRBD1 cannot be verified. This sequence was found in a man aged 18 to 35 in good health. Donor details come from another sample of the same person, matched by shared clones. The sample comprised blood T cells: a sorted CD56 or NKG2C T cell subset, CD4+ or CD8+ T cells, or bulk PBMC T cells (not recorded which). CDR3 reads: CASSLEGKGSEAFF.